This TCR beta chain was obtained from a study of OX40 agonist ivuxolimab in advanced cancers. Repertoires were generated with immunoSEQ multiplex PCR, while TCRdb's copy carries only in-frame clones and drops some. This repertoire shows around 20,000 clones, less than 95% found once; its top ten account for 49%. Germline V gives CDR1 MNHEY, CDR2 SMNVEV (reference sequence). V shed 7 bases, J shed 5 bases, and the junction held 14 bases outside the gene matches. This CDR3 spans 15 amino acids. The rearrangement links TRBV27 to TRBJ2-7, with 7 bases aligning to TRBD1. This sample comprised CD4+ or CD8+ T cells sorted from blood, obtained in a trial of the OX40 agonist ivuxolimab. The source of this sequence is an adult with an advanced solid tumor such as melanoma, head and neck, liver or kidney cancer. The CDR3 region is CASNPSGTVNNEQYF. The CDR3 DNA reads TGTGCCAGCAATCCCTCCGGGACAGTAAACAACGAGCAGTACTTC.